The present TCR beta chain was sequenced within a study of CXCR3-negative and CXCR3-positive naive CD8 T cells. Study-wide findings and caveats: Memory CD8+ cells had much lower diversity, and both naive subsets had comparably high diversity. Naive cells that were CXCR3-negative or CXCR3-positive used TRBV-TRBJ genes alike, while memory cells diverged.

The CDR3 consists of 17 residues. Details on this clonotype: The antigen is undetermined.

The method, 5' RACE with UMI labels, was used to prepare the TRB cDNA libraries. For each CDR3 protein, TCRdb gives one entry from its re-call of the 5' RACE reads, without DNA. Recorded for this sample: over 40,000 distinct CDR3 sequences. The rearrangement uses TRBV21-1 and TRBJ1-5; TCRdb gives TRBD1 as the D gene, but with no DNA this cannot be confirmed. TRBV21-1 is listed as a pseudogene. The receptor was derived from a human donor in good health. Some clones in this sample may be carry-over from other donors' samples. Input material: naive CXCR3- CD8+ T cells from blood. Noted subset: CD45RO-CCR7+CD27+CD95- naive CD8+ T cells lacking CXCR3 (TNR3-). The CDR3: CASSKCSTDRAGQPQHF.